The 20 T cell receptor beta chains presented below share a single source sample, sequenced in a study of blood T cell repertoires in COVID-19. Assay: immunoSEQ multiplex PCR; the TCRdb copy retains only in-frame clones and omits some. The sample records 390,000 or so clones, roughly nine tenths being singletons. The sample consisted of PBMCs or T cells enriched from blood (not recorded which). The receptors originated from a man younger than 35 who had recovered from COVID-19.

V usage is TRBV19 and J usage is TRBJ2-5; TRBD1 matches at 12 bases. J was trimmed by 12 bases and V by 6 bases; bases with no gene match: 5. Germline CDR1 and CDR2: LNHDA and SQIVND (reference sequence). CDR3 length: 12 amino acids. In DNA, the CDR3 is TGTGCCAGTAGAGGGACAGGGGGCCCGGAGTACTTC. Protein: CASRGTGGPEYF.

The rearrangement uses TRBV7-2 and TRBJ2-2; D not resolved. Trimming cost V 0 bases and J 5 bases, with 10 bases left between them. CDR1 SGHTA and CDR2 FQGNSA come from the germline V gene. The CDR3 sequence is 15 residues long. CDR3 sequence reads: CASSLALAHTGELFF. CDR3 sequence (DNA): TGTGCCAGCAGCTTAGCGCTGGCTCATACCGGGGAGCTGTTTTTT.

V usage is TRBV9 and J usage is TRBJ1-4; 7 bases line up with TRBD1. Germline assignment: CDR1 SGDLS and CDR2 YYNGEE. V dropped 3 bases and J dropped 0; count of bases not matched to a gene: 5. The CDR3 extends over 16 amino acids. The CDR3 nucleotides are TGTGCCAGCAGCGCTGGGACAGTTGCAACTAATGAAAAACTGTTTTTT. It is translated as CASSAGTVATNEKLFF.

V is TRBV6-5 and J is TRBJ1-1; 7 bases fit TRBD1. From germline, CDR1 is MNHEY and CDR2 SVGAGI. V shed 8 bases and J 9 bases; nucleotides not matched to a gene: 15. The CDR3 loop spans 14 amino acids. CDR3 sequence reads: CASGGQSPSLKAFF. The CDR3, as DNA: TGTGCCAGCGGGGGACAGAGTCCCAGCCTGAAAGCTTTCTTT.

The chain combines TRBV24-1 with TRBJ2-1, with a possible D match to TRBD2 (6 bases). This CDR3 spans 15 amino acids. Trimming stripped 4 bases from V and 6 bases from J, with 15 bases between. CDR1 is KGHDR, CDR2 SFDVKD, per germline. CDR3 nucleotide sequence: TGTGCCACCAGTGACCCACCGGGACTTTGCAATGAGCAGTTCTTC. Translating gives CATSDPPGLCNEQFF.

The chain links TRBV21-1 to TRBJ1-1; TRBD1, the D gene given by the table, was not confirmed from the DNA. TRBV21-1 is flagged as a pseudogene. The CDR3 has 17 residues. In DNA, the CDR3 is TGTGCCAGCAGCCACTATGACTCGACAGGGGCCGGCACTGAAGCTTTCTTT. Amino acid sequence: CASSHYDSTGAGTEAFF.

This clone was counted a single time. The genes are TRBV27 and TRBJ1-4, with 7 bases lining up with TRBD1. Germline trimming cut 8 bases from V and 7 bases from J; bases unmatched to any gene: 10. CDR1 is MNHEY, CDR2 SMNVEV, per germline (reference sequence). The CDR3 length is 14 residues. CDR3 in DNA: TGTGCCAGCTCAAAGACAGGGCTGCGTGAAAAACTGTTTTTT. This translates into CASSKTGLREKLFF.

The chain uses TRBV7-8 and TRBJ1-2, with 7 nucleotides matching TRBD1. Germline CDR1 SGHVS, CDR2 FQNEAQ. This CDR3 has 17 residues. Unmatched junction bases numbered 16, after V lost 3 bases and J lost 6 bases. The CDR3 DNA sequence: TGTGCCAGCAGCTTGCCCATTTGGACAGGAGGTCATCATGGCTACACCTTC. Translated, it gives CASSLPIWTGGHHGYTF.

The V call is TRBV3-1 (or the pseudogene TRBV3-2), the J call TRBJ1-6, with no clear D. The length of the CDR3 is 17 residues. Germline V gene lookup returns CDR1 LGHDT and CDR2 YNNKEL (reference sequence). V was trimmed by 1 base and J by 7 bases, leaving 17 bases between them. CDR3 sequence reads: CASSQGASVQPNSPLHF. DNA for the CDR3: TGTGCCAGCAGCCAAGGGGCCTCGGTACAGCCAAATTCACCCCTCCACTTT.

The chain is built from TRBV19 and TRBJ1-6, with a possible D match to TRBD1 (6 bases). CDR3 length equals 16 residues. Germline loops: CDR1 LNHDA, CDR2 SQIVND (reference sequence). The V end lost 4 bases, the J end lost 9 bases, and 19 bases lay between the germline ends. DNA for the CDR3: TGTGCCAGTAGTAGTGGGGGCCTAACATCGGGTTCACCCCTCCACTTT. Protein: CASSSGGLTSGSPLHF.

This clone appeared a single time. At one end, the junction sequence differs from germline, possibly due to a read error. The chain is built from TRBV28 and TRBJ1-5, with a possible D match to TRBD1 (5 bases). CDR1 is MDHEN and CDR2 is SYDVKM in the germline V gene. This CDR3 contains 12 residues. The CDR3 here is CASTWGNQPQHF. Written as DNA, the CDR3 is TGTGCCAGCACTTGGGGCAACCAGCCCCAGCATTTT. Based on the CDR3 plus reference TRBV28 and TRBJ1-5, the full variable domain is DVKVTQSSRYLVKRTGEKVFLECVQDMDHENMFWYRQDPGLGLRLIYFSYDVKMKEKGDIPEGYSVSREKKERFSLILESASTNQTSMYLCASTWGNQPQHFGDGTRLSIL.

This chain links TRBV6-5 with TRBJ1-1; a possible D gene is TRBD1 (5 bases). The CDR3 spans 14 residues. With 0 bases removed from V and 4 bases from J, the gap between germline ends came to 9 bases. Germline V gene lookup returns CDR1 MNHEY and CDR2 SVGAGI. The CDR3 sequence: CASSYSMGGTEAFF. CDR3 in DNA: TGTGCCAGCAGTTACTCGATGGGGGGCACTGAAGCTTTCTTT.

This chain joins TRBV5-1 and TRBJ2-7, with TRBD2 matching over 14 bases. The trim removed 4 bases at V and 7 bases at J, leaving 7 bases unmatched. The CDR3 has 15 amino acids. From germline, CDR1 is SGHRS and CDR2 YFSETQ. This CDR3 reads CASSPRTSGRREQYF. CDR3 in DNA: TGCGCCAGCAGCCCAAGGACTAGCGGGAGGCGGGAGCAGTACTTC.

CDR3 DNA sequence: TGTGCCAGCAGATACAAGGACAGGGATAACACTGAAGCTTTCTTT. It yields the protein CASRYKDRDNTEAFF. The rearrangement links TRBV5-4 to TRBJ1-1; the match to TRBD1 covers 8 bases. The J segment lost 2 bases and the V segment lost 5 bases, leaving 8 bases of the junction unmatched. CDR1 and CDR2 from the germline V gene are SGHNT and YYREEE (reference sequence). The CDR3 extends over 15 amino acids.

The V gene is TRBV7-6, the J gene TRBJ1-1; 7 nucleotides line up with TRBD1. Germline V gives CDR1 SGHVS, CDR2 FNYEAQ. V shed 4 bases and J 5 bases; nucleotides not matched to a gene: 7. The CDR3 has 14 amino acids. CDR3 sequence: CASSSGQFITEAFF. In DNA, the CDR3 is TGTGCCAGCAGCTCGGGACAGTTTATTACTGAAGCTTTCTTT. Full variable domain (rest looked up from reference TRBV7-6 and TRBJ1-1): GAGVSQSPRYKVTKRGQDVALRCDPISGHVSLYWYRQALGQGPEFLTYFNYEAQQDKSGLPNDRFSAERPEGSISTLTIQRTEQRDSAMYRCASSSGQFITEAFFGQGTRLTVV.

This clone was found a few times. The chain links TRBV13 to TRBJ1-1, with unresolved D. Germline V gene sequence: CDR1 PRHDT, CDR2 FYEKMQ (reference sequence). This CDR3 contains 15 residues. V lost 0 bases and J lost 0, with 8 bases in between. CDR3 protein: CASSLGGRLNTEAFF. CDR3 sequence (DNA): TGTGCCAGCAGCTTAGGCGGCAGGCTGAACACTGAAGCTTTCTTT.

This chain links TRBV5-1 with TRBJ2-2; 7 bases agree with TRBD1. V was clipped by 4 bases and J by 3 bases; unmatched bases: 6. The CDR3 has 15 amino acids. Germline V gene data show CDR1 as SGHRS and CDR2 as YFSETQ. DNA of the CDR3: TGCGCCAGCAGCCAGGGACAGACCTACACCGGGGAGCTGTTTTTT. Encoded protein: CASSQGQTYTGELFF.

As DNA, the CDR3 is TGTGCCAGCAGCCAAGGGTTTGGGGCTTTAGATACGCAGTATTTT. Translating gives CASSQGFGALDTQYF. The chain combines TRBV4-2 with TRBJ2-3; possibly TRBD1 for D (5 bases). Germline V gives CDR1 LGHNA, CDR2 YNFKEQ. The CDR3 runs to 15 residues. Deletions cut 1 base from V and 5 bases from J, with 13 bases between.

The V gene is TRBV12-5, the J gene TRBJ1-2, with TRBD1 identical over 7 bases. The CDR3 contains 14 residues. Germline CDR1 and CDR2: LGHNT and FRNRAP. The V segment lost 6 bases and the J segment 3 bases; nucleotides outside the gene matches: 7. Here the CDR3 reads CASGLETGYYGYTF. The CDR3, as DNA: TGTGCTAGTGGACTCGAGACAGGGTACTATGGCTACACCTTC.

The rearrangement uses TRBV5-1 and TRBJ2-5; D unresolved. Germline assignment: CDR1 SGHRS and CDR2 YFSETQ. V was cut by 1 base and J by 0 bases, with 4 bases left in between. The CDR3 contains 13 residues. CDR3 sequence reads: CASSLNNQETQYF. The CDR3 DNA sequence: TGCGCCAGCAGCTTGAATAACCAAGAGACCCAGTACTTC.